The clone carrying this T cell receptor beta chain was counted between two and nine times. The CDR3 is made up of 15 amino acids. Trimming cost V 7 bases and J 2 bases; bases outside gene matches: 8. Germline V gene data show CDR1 as LNHDA and CDR2 as SQIVND (reference sequence). This sample was taken from a study of blood T cell repertoires in COVID-19. As for the study in general: Specimens from acute and convalescent COVID-19 originated in the United States, Italy and Spain. PBMCs, B-cell-depleted T cells, or T cells were the source of the cDNA or gDNA that made up the material.

As handled by the study authors: Reference gene primers were amplified, and this amplification served to estimate nucleated cell counts. Method: immunoSEQ multiplex PCR; TCRdb's copy keeps in-frame clones and lacks some. The V and J calls and clone size were taken over from that table, and D and trimming were inferred from the DNA. The sample lists more than 200,000 clones, 80% to 90% occurring once. This chain links TRBV19 with TRBJ1-1; 9 bases are shared with TRBD1. The sequenced sample consisted of peripheral blood. This sequence originates from a woman aged 40 to 50 with active or convalescent COVID-19. In DNA form, the CDR3 reads TGTGCCAGTACCCACCGGGACAGGGTAAACACTGAAGCTTTCTTT. Amino acid sequence: CASTHRDRVNTEAFF.